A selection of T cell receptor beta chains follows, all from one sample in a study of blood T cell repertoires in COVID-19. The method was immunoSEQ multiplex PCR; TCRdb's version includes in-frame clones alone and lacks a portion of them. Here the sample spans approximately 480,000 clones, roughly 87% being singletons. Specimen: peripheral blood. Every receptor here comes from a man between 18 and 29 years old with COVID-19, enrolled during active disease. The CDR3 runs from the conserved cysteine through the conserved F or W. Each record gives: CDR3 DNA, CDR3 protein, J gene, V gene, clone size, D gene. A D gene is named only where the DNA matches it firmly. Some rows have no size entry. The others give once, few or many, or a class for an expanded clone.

TGTGCCAGCAGCTTAAGACAGTACAATGAGCAGTTCTTC | CASSLRQYNEQFF | TRBJ2-1 | TRBV7-2 | - | -
TGTGCCAGCAGTCGATCTTTGGACTTCGAGGCCTACGAGCAGTACTTC | CASSRSLDFEAYEQYF | TRBJ2-7 | TRBV6-6 | - | -
TGTGCCAGTCAAACCGGGGGCGGGGGCGTCACTGAAGCTTTCTTT | CASQTGGGGVTEAFF | TRBJ1-1 | TRBV19 | - | -
TGTGCCAGCAGTTTGACCGGAGACAATCAGCCCCAGCATTTT | CASSLTGDNQPQHF | TRBJ1-5 | TRBV27 | few | -
TGTGCCAGCAGCTTCCCGGGACTAGACCCCGAGCAGTACTTC | CASSFPGLDPEQYF | TRBJ2-7 | TRBV5-6 | - | TRBD2
TGTGCCAGCAGCGGGGACAGGGCCTATGGCTACACCTTC | CASSGDRAYGYTF | TRBJ1-2 | TRBV5-6 | - | TRBD1
TGCGCCAGCAGAGAAACAGTCTATGGCTACACCTTC | CASRETVYGYTF | TRBJ1-2 | TRBV5-1 | - | -
TGTGCCAGCAGCTTAGAGGGTGGGAGAGAGACCCAGTACTTC | CASSLEGGRETQYF | TRBJ2-5 | TRBV7-8 | - | -
TGTGCCAGCAGCCAAGGGACCGGGACTGAGTACTTC | CASSQGTGTEYF | TRBJ2-7 | TRBV3-1/TRBV3-2 | - | -
TGTGCCAGCAGCCAAGTATCGCAGGAGCTAGCGGCACAACTTCTTGAGGATACGCAGTATTTT | CASSQVSQELAAQLLEDTQYF | TRBJ2-3 | TRBV14 | - | TRBD2
TGTGCCAGCAGCTTTTGGGACAGGACCTACGAGCAGTACTTC | CASSFWDRTYEQYF | TRBJ2-7 | TRBV7-2 | - | TRBD1
TGTGCCAGCACCCCAGGGGTAGGGGCGCGTACTGAAGCTTTCTTT | CASTPGVGARTEAFF | TRBJ1-1 | TRBV6-5 | - | -
TGTGCCTGGAGGGCAAGGACTAGCGGGCAGACCGGGGAGCTGTTTTTT | CAWRARTSGQTGELFF | TRBJ2-2 | TRBV30 | - | TRBD2
TGCAGTGCTAGTATCCCGGGACAGGGCGTGGCCGAGCAGTACTTC | CSASIPGQGVAEQYF | TRBJ2-7 | TRBV20-1 | - | TRBD1
TGTGCCAGCAGGTTGGAGGTGGGGTATCGCGCGCAGTATTTT | CASRLEVGYRAQYF | TRBJ2-3 | TRBV27 | - | -
TGTGCCAGCAGCTCCAGTCTAGGGGGGGCAGATACGCAGTATTTT | CASSSSLGGADTQYF | TRBJ2-3 | TRBV7-2 | - | -
TGCGCCAGCAGTCGGACAACGGACACTGAAGCTTTCTTT | CASSRTTDTEAFF | TRBJ1-1 | TRBV5-1 | - | -
TGTGCCAGCAGTACCGGGACAGGGAGTGGCTACACCTTC | CASSTGTGSGYTF | TRBJ1-2 | TRBV6-4 | - | TRBD1
TGTGCCAGCAGCTTAGGGACAGGCGCTAAAGGCTACACCTTC | CASSLGTGAKGYTF | TRBJ1-2 | TRBV7-3 | - | TRBD1
TGTGCCAGCTCTCTGGACAGTTACAATGAGCAGTTCTTC | CASSLDSYNEQFF | TRBJ2-1 | TRBV18 | once | -
TGCGCCAGCAGCTTGGAACTCACAGGGTCAGGAAACACCATATATTTT | CASSLELTGSGNTIYF | TRBJ1-3 | TRBV5-1 | once | -
TGTGCCAGCAGCCCAAGAAGGTCTAGCGGGGGGGCCCCAGATACGCAGTATTTT | CASSPRRSSGGAPDTQYF | TRBJ2-3 | TRBV3-1/TRBV3-2 | - | TRBD2
TGTGCCAGCAGTCAGGGTGTTGAGCAGTTCTTC | CASSQGVEQFF | TRBJ2-1 | TRBV27 | - | -
TGCGCCAGCAGTGAGTTGCAGGGGGGAGATACGCAGTATTTT | CASSELQGGDTQYF | TRBJ2-3 | TRBV10-1 | - | -
TGTGCCAGCAGCCCTCCGGGACAGGGCTCCGGGGAGCTGTTTTTT | CASSPPGQGSGELFF | TRBJ2-2 | TRBV3-1/TRBV3-2 | - | TRBD1
TGTGCCAGCAGGCGACAGGGGATATACGAGCAGTACTTC | CASRRQGIYEQYF | TRBJ2-7 | TRBV6-6 | - | TRBD1
TGTGCCAGCACCATCGACAGGGAAGGTGGCTACACCTTC | CASTIDREGGYTF | TRBJ1-2 | TRBV6-5 | - | TRBD1
TGTGCCACCAGACTAGCGGGGGCCCCGGGTGAGCAGTTCTTC | CATRLAGAPGEQFF | TRBJ2-1 | TRBV3-1/TRBV3-2 | - | TRBD2
TGTGCCAGCAGTTTAGGCGGCCCCGGGGAGCTGTTTTTT | CASSLGGPGELFF | TRBJ2-2 | TRBV12-3/TRBV12-4 | few | -
TGTGCCAGCAGCTTGTTCCTAGCGGTGGGGGAGCAGTTCTTC | CASSLFLAVGEQFF | TRBJ2-1 | TRBV5-4 | - | TRBD2
TGTGCCAGCAGTCCGCGGGGACTAGCGGGAGGCGAGCAGTACTTC | CASSPRGLAGGEQYF | TRBJ2-7 | TRBV27 | - | TRBD2
TGCGCCAGCAGAGAGACAGGTAACATGAACACTGAAGCTTTCTTT | CASRETGNMNTEAFF | TRBJ1-1 | TRBV5-1 | - | -
TGTGCCAGCAGCCCATGGGGACAGATTACCGGGGAGCTGTTTTTT | CASSPWGQITGELFF | TRBJ2-2 | TRBV28 | once | TRBD1
TGTGCCAGCAGCCCCGACAGGGAGGTCACTGAAGCTTTCTTT | CASSPDREVTEAFF | TRBJ1-1 | TRBV5-6 | - | TRBD1
TGCAGTGCTAGGGCAAACACTGAAGCTTTCTTT | CSARANTEAFF | TRBJ1-1 | TRBV20-1 | once | -
TGTGCCAGCAGTATCGGGACAGGGTGGAATCAGCCCCAGCATTTT | CASSIGTGWNQPQHF | TRBJ1-5 | TRBV6-5 | - | TRBD1
TGCAGCGTTGGGACAGGGGGCACCTACGAGCAGTACTTC | CSVGTGGTYEQYF | TRBJ2-7 | TRBV29-1 | - | TRBD1
TGTGCCAGCAGTGAACAGGGATACCAAGAGACCCAGTACTTC | CASSEQGYQETQYF | TRBJ2-5 | TRBV27 | - | -
TGTGCCAGTAGTGGTTGGGCGGGGGGCAATCAGCCCCAGCATTTT | CASSGWAGGNQPQHF | TRBJ1-5 | TRBV19 | - | -
TGTGCCAGCTCACCACCGGTGGCAGGGCGTATTTATGAAGCTTTCTTT | CASSPPVAGRIYEAFF | TRBJ1-1 | TRBV18 | - | -
TGTGCCAGCCAGGGCGCCTACGAGCAGTACTTC | CASQGAYEQYF | TRBJ2-7 | TRBV7-2 | - | -
TGTGCCAGCAGTCTTGGGAGGATCAATGAGCAGTTCTTC | CASSLGRINEQFF | TRBJ2-1 | TRBV6-5 | - | -
TGTGCCAGCAGCGTAGACGGGGGACTTAATGAAAAACTGTTTTTT | CASSVDGGLNEKLFF | TRBJ1-4 | TRBV9 | - | -
TGTGCCAGTAGTCCGACAGGGGGTGGTTCACCCCTCCACTTT | CASSPTGGGSPLHF | TRBJ1-6 | TRBV19 | - | TRBD1
TGCGCCAGCAGCCAAGGGTCGGCTACAGGGTGGAGTGAAAAACTGTTTTTT | CASSQGSATGWSEKLFF | TRBJ1-4 | TRBV4-1 | - | -
TGTGCCAGCAGCTTGGGACAGGATTCACCCCTCCACTTT | CASSLGQDSPLHF | TRBJ1-6 | TRBV5-4 | - | -
TGTGCCAGTAGTATGGGGGACAGGGGGTCGGGGACCCAGTACTTC | CASSMGDRGSGTQYF | TRBJ2-5 | TRBV19 | - | TRBD1
TGTGCCAGCACCTCGGACAGGCGGTATAATTCACCCCTCCACTTT | CASTSDRRYNSPLHF | TRBJ1-6 | TRBV6-5 | - | TRBD1